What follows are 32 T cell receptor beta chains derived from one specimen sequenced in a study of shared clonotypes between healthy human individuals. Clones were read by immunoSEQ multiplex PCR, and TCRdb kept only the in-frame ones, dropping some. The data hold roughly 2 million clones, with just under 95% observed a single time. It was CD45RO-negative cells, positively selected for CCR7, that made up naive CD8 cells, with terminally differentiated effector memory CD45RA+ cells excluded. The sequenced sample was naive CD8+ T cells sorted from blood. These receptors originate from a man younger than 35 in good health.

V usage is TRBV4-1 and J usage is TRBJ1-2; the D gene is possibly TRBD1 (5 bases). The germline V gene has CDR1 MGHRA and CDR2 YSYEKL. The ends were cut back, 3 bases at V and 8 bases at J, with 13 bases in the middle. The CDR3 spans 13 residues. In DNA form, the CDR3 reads TGCGCCAGCAGCCAGACCCCCTGGGGGGGCTACACCTTC. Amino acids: CASSQTPWGGYTF.

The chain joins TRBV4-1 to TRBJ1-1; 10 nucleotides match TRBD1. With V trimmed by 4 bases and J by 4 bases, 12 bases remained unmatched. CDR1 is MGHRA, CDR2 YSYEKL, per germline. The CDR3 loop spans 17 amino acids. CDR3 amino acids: CASSPEFGTGVTTEAFF. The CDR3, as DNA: TGCGCCAGCAGCCCCGAGTTCGGGACAGGGGTTACCACTGAAGCTTTCTTT.

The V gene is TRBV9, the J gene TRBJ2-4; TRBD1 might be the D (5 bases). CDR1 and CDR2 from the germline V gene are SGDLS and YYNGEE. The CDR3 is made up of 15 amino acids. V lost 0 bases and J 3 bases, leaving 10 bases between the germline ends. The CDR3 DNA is TGTGCCAGCAGCGTAGGGGCAGGGAACAAAAACATTCAGTACTTC. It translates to CASSVGAGNKNIQYF.

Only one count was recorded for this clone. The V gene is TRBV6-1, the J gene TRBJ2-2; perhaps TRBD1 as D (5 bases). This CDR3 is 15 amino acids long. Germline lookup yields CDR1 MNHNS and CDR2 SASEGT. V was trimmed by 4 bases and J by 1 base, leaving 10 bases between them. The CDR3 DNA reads TGTGCCAGCAGTGGGACAAAACGGAACACCGGGGAGCTGTTTTTT. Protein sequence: CASSGTKRNTGELFF.

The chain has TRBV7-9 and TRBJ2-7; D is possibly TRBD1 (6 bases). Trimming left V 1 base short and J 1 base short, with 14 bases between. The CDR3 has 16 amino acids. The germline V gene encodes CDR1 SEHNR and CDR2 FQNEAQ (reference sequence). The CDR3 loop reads CASSLGAGANSYEQYF. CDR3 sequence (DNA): TGTGCCAGCAGCTTAGGAGCAGGGGCAAATTCCTACGAGCAGTACTTC.

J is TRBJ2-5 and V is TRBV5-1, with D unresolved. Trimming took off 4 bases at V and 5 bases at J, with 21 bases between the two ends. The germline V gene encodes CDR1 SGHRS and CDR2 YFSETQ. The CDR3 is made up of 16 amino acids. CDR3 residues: CASSANSGWGLETQYF. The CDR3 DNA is TGCGCCAGCAGCGCCAACAGTGGATGGGGTTTGGAGACCCAGTACTTC.

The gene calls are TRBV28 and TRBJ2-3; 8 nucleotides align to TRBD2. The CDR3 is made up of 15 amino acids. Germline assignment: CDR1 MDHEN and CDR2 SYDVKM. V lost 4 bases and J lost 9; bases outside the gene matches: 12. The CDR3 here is CASSSVGGALGTQYF. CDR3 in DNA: TGTGCCAGCAGTTCTGTCGGGGGGGCCCTGGGGACGCAGTATTTT.

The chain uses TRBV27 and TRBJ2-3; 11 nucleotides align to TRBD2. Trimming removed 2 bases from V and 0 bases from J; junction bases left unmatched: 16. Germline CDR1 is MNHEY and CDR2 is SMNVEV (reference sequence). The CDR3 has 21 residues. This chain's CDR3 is CASSLRLTSGSGVTSTDTQYF. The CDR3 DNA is TGTGCCAGCAGTTTACGCCTAACTAGCGGGAGCGGCGTAACTAGCACAGATACGCAGTATTTT.

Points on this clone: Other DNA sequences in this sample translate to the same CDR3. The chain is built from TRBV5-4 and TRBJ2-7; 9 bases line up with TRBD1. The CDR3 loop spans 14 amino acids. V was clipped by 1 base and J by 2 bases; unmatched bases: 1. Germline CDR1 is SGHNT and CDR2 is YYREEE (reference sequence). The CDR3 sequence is CASSLWTGAYEQYF. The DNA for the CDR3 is TGTGCCAGCAGCTTGTGGACAGGGGCCTACGAGCAGTACTTC.

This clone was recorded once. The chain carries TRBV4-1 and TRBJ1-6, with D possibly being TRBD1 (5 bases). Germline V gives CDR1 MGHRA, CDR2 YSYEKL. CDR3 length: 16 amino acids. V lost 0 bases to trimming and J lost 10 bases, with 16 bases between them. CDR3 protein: CASSQDRAGSGSPLHF. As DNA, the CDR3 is TGCGCCAGCAGCCAAGATAGAGCAGGGTCAGGGTCACCCCTCCACTTT.

The CDR3 here is CASSAPGQPDYEQYF. Here the CDR3 DNA reads TGTGCCAGCAGCGCGCCGGGACAACCCGACTACGAGCAGTACTTC. The chain links TRBV9 to TRBJ2-7; D is possibly TRBD1 (6 bases). The V and J ends lost 3 bases and 3 bases respectively, with 16 bases between them. The germline CDR1 and CDR2 sequences are SGDLS and YYNGEE. The length of the CDR3 is 15 residues.

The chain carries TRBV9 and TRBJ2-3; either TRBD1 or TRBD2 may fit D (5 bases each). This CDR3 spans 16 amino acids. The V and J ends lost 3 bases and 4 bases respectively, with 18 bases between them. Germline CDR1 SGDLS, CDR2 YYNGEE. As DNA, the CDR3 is TGTGCCAGCAGCGGCCTATCCACCCGGGGCCCAGATACGCAGTATTTT. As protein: CASSGLSTRGPDTQYF.

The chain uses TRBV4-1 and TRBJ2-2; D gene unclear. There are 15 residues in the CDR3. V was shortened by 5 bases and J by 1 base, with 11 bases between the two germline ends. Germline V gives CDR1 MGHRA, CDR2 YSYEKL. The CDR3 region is CASSSDLENTGELFF. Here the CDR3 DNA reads TGCGCCAGCAGCTCTGACTTGGAGAACACCGGGGAGCTGTTTTTT.

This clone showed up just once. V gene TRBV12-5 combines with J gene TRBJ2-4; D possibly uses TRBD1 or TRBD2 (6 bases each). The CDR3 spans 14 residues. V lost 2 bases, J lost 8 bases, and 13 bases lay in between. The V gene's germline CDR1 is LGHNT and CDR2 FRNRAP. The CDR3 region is CASGLWGARDIQYF. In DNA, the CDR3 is TGTGCTAGTGGTTTGTGGGGGGCTCGGGACATTCAGTACTTC.

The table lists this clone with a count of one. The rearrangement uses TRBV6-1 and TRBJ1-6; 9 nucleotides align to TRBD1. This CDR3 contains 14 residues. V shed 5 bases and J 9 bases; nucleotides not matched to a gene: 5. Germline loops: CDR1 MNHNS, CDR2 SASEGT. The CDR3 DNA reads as TGTGCCAGCAGTCCGGGACAGGGTAGTTCACCCCTCCACTTT. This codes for CASSPGQGSSPLHF.

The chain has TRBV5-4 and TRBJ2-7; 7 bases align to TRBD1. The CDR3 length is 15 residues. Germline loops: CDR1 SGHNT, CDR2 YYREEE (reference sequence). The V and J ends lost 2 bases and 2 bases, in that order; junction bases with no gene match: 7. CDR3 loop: CASSFSGTATYEQYF. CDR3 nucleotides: TGTGCCAGCAGCTTTTCCGGGACAGCTACCTACGAGCAGTACTTC.

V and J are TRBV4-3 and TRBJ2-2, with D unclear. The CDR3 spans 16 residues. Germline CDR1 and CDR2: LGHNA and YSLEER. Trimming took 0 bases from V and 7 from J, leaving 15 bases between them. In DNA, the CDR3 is TGCGCCAGCAGCCAAGATCGGGCCTCCGGTTTCGGGGAGCTGTTTTTT. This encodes CASSQDRASGFGELFF.

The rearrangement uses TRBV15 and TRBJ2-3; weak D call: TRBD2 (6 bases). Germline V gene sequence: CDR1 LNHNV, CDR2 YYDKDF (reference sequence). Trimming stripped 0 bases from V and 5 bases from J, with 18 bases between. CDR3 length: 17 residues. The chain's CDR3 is CATSRDPRLVGEDTQYF. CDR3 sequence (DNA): TGTGCCACCAGCAGAGATCCCCGACTAGTCGGGGAAGATACGCAGTATTTT.

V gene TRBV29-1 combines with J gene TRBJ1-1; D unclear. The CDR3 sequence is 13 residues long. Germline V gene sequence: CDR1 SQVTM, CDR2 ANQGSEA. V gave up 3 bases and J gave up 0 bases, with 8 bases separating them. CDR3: CSVDEALNTEAFF. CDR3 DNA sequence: TGCAGCGTTGATGAAGCTCTGAACACTGAAGCTTTCTTT.

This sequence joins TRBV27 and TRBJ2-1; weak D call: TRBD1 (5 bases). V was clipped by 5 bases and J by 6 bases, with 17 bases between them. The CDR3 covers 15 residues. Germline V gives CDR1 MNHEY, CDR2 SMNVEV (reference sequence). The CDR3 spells CASSPGVSGFNEQFF. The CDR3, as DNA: TGTGCCAGCAGTCCTGGCGTGTCAGGGTTCAATGAGCAGTTCTTC.

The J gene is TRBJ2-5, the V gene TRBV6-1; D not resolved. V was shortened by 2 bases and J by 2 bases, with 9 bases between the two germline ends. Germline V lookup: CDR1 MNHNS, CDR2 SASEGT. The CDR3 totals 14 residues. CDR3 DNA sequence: TGTGCCAGCAGTGAACAGGCAGCTCAAGAGACCCAGTACTTC. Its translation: CASSEQAAQETQYF.

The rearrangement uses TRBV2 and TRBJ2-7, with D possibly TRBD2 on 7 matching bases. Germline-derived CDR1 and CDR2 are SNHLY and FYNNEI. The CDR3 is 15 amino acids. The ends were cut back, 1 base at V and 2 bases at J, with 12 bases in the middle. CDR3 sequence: CASSEGGGTPYEQYF. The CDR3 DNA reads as TGTGCCAGCAGTGAAGGGGGGGGCACTCCCTACGAGCAGTACTTC.

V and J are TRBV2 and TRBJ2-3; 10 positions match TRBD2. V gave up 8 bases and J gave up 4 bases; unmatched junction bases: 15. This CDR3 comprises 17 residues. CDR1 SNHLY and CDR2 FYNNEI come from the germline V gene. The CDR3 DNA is TGTGCCAGCCTCCCCAGTCGTCTAGCGGGAGTAGCAGATACGCAGTATTTT. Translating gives CASLPSRLAGVADTQYF. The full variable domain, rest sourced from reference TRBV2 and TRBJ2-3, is EPEVTQTPSHQVTQMGQEVILRCVPISNHLYFYWYRQILGQKVEFLVSFYNNEISEKSEIFDDQFSVERPDGSNFTLKIRSTKLEDSAMYFCASLPSRLAGVADTQYFGPGTRLTVL.

CDR3 loop: CASSHRVDGYTF. For the CDR3, the DNA is TGTGCCAGCAGCCACAGAGTCGATGGCTACACCTTC. This chain links TRBV2 with TRBJ1-2; D not resolved. The CDR3 consists of 12 residues. The V and J ends lost 6 bases and 6 bases respectively, with 11 bases between them. Germline values: CDR1 SNHLY, CDR2 FYNNEI.

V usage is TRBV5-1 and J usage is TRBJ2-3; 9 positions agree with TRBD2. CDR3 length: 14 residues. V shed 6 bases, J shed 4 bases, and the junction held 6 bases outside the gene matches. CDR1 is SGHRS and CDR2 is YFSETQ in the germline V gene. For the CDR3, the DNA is TGCGCCAGCAAGCAGCGGGAGGTGTCAGATACGCAGTATTTT. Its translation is CASKQREVSDTQYF.

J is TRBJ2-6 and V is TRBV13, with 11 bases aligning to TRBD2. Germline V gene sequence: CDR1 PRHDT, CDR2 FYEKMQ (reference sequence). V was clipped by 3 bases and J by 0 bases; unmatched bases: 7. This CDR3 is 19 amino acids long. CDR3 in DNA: TGTGCCAGCAGCTTCCTGACTAGCGGGAATTTCTCTGGGGCCAACGTCCTGACTTTC. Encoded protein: CASSFLTSGNFSGANVLTF.

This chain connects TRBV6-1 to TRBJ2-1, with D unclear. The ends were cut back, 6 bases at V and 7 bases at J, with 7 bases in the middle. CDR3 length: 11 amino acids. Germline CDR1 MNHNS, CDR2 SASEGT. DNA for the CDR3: TGTGCCAGCAGGGAGAAGAATGAGCAGTTCTTC. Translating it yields CASREKNEQFF.

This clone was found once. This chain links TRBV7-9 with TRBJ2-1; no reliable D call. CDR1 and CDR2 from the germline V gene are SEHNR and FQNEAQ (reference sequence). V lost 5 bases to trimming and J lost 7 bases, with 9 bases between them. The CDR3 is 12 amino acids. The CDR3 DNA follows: TGTGCCAGCAGCATAGGAGTAAATGAGCAGTTCTTC. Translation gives CASSIGVNEQFF.

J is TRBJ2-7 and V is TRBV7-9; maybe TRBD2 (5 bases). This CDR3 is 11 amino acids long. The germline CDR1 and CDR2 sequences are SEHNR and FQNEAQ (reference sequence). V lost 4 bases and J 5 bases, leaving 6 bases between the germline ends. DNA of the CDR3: TGTGCCAGCAGCTACGGGAACGAGCAGTACTTC. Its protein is CASSYGNEQYF.

The CDR3 here is CASSLVIGGFPTSTDTQYF. The CDR3 DNA reads TGTGCCAGCAGCCTAGTGATAGGGGGCTTTCCCACTAGCACAGATACGCAGTATTTT. This chain uses TRBV13 with TRBJ2-3, with TRBD1 matching over 7 bases. From germline, CDR1 is PRHDT and CDR2 FYEKMQ (reference sequence). The CDR3 contains 19 residues. V lost 5 bases to trimming and J lost 0 bases; unmatched junction nucleotides: 17.

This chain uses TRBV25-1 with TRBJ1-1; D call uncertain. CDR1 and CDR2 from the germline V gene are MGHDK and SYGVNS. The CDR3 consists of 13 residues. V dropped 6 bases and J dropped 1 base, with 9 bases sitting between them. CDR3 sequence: CASSGVGNTEAFF. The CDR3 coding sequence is TGTGCCAGCAGCGGCGTAGGGAACACTGAAGCTTTCTTT.

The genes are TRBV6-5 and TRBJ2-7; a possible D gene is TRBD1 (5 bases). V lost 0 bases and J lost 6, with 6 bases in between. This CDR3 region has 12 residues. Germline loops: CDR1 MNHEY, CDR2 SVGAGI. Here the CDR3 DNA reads TGTGCCAGCAGTTACTCGCAGGGCGAGCAGTACTTC. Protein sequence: CASSYSQGEQYF.